The T cell receptor beta chain described here comes from a study of T cell responses to AZD1222 COVID-19 vaccine. Study-wide results and caveats: Clonal diversity was possibly underestimated, and white British individuals and females predominated among donors.

For this clone: Antigen specificity is unknown.

The CDR3 sequence is 15 residues long. V was shortened by 0 bases and J by 1 base, with 8 bases between the two germline ends. In germline, CDR1 is SGHRS, CDR2 YFSETQ. The data were produced by immunoSEQ multiplex PCR, yet TCRdb's version contains in-frame clones alone and is incomplete. The sample contains some 160,000 clones, 87% of which appear only once. The chain recombines TRBV5-1 with TRBJ1-3, with D perhaps TRBD1 (5 bases). The material sequenced was peripheral blood, taken 28 days after the second AZD1222 dose. This TCR came from an adult who received the AZD1222 COVID-19 vaccine. CDR3 region: CASSLGGTSGNTIYF. The CDR3 coding sequence is TGCGCCAGCAGCTTGGGGGGGACTTCTGGAAACACCATATATTTT.